The 14 T cell receptor beta chains reported below all come from one sample, sequenced in a study of blood T cell repertoires in COVID-19. Measured with immunoSEQ multiplex PCR; TCRdb has only the in-frame clones, and not every one. Of about 200,000 clones listed, roughly 81% are singletons. The sequenced sample consisted of peripheral blood. Receptor source: a woman older than 75 with acute or convalescent COVID-19.

The chain recombines TRBV5-1 with TRBJ2-1, with 7 bases lining up with TRBD1. With 1 base clipped from V and 2 bases from J, the junction kept 3 bases outside the gene matches. The germline V gene encodes CDR1 SGHRS and CDR2 YFSETQ. The CDR3 spans 15 residues. In nucleotides, the CDR3 is TGCGCCAGCAGCTTGCGGCAGGGGGCCTACAATGAGCAGTTCTTC. The encoded protein is CASSLRQGAYNEQFF.

This rearrangement joins TRBV9 to TRBJ2-2; the match to TRBD1 covers 8 bases. This CDR3 is 14 amino acids long. Germline lookup yields CDR1 SGDLS and CDR2 YYNGEE. V lost 5 bases to trimming and J lost 7 bases; unmatched junction nucleotides: 7. The CDR3 protein is CASSAGGYVGELFF. DNA for the CDR3: TGTGCCAGCAGTGCAGGGGGCTATGTCGGGGAGCTGTTTTTT.

The V call is TRBV3-1 (or the pseudogene TRBV3-2), the J call TRBJ2-7; 10 bases are a match to TRBD2. This CDR3 is built from 14 residues. In germline, CDR1 is LGHDT, CDR2 YNNKEL (reference sequence). The ends lost 6 bases at V and 4 bases at J; junction bases unmatched: 6. The CDR3: CASRPSGSGYEQYF. The CDR3 DNA is TGTGCCAGCAGACCTAGCGGGAGTGGGTACGAGCAGTACTTC.

The chain carries TRBV7-3 and TRBJ2-4; a possible D gene is TRBD2 (5 bases). The ends were cut back, 3 bases at V and 8 bases at J, with 17 bases in the middle. Germline V lookup: CDR1 SGHTA, CDR2 FQGTGA. The CDR3 runs to 15 residues. CDR3 sequence: CASSFSGPTDDIQYF. DNA of the CDR3: TGTGCCAGCAGCTTCAGCGGACCTACGGATGACATTCAGTACTTC.

The gene calls are TRBV12-3 or TRBV12-4 and TRBJ2-7; no firm D call. V lost 2 bases to trimming and J lost 4 bases, with 6 bases between them. There are 12 residues in the CDR3. CDR3 loop: CASSLKPYEQYF. The CDR3 DNA reads as TGTGCCAGCAGTTTAAAGCCGTACGAGCAGTACTTC.

The V call is TRBV4-1, the J call TRBJ2-1; 7 bases map to TRBD1. V gave up 3 bases and J gave up 7 bases; unmatched junction bases: 18. There are 18 residues in the CDR3. The germline V gene has CDR1 MGHRA and CDR2 YSYEKL. This CDR3 reads CASSHDRSGTVGLNEQFF. The CDR3 DNA reads TGCGCCAGCAGCCATGACCGCTCCGGGACAGTTGGATTGAATGAGCAGTTCTTC.

The V and J genes are TRBV7-3 and TRBJ2-1; D may be TRBD1 (5 bases). This CDR3 is built from 13 residues. The germline V gene encodes CDR1 SGHTA and CDR2 FQGTGA. The V gene lost 2 bases and the J gene lost 4 bases, with 6 bases spanning the gap. The chain's CDR3 is CASSLQGYNEQFF. CDR3 bases: TGTGCCAGCAGCTTACAGGGTTACAATGAGCAGTTCTTC.

The gene calls are TRBV18 and TRBJ1-1, with 8 bases matching TRBD1. Germline CDR1 KGHSH, CDR2 LQKENI. This CDR3 is 15 amino acids long. J gave up 4 bases and V 3 bases, and 7 bases lay outside the gene matches. The CDR3 sequence is CASSPTGQGATEAFF. The CDR3 DNA follows: TGTGCCAGCTCACCCACAGGACAGGGAGCCACTGAAGCTTTCTTT. Full variable domain (remainder filled in from reference TRBV18 and TRBJ1-1): NAGVMQNPRHLVRRRGQEARLRCSPMKGHSHVYWYRQLPEEGLKFMVYLQKENIIDESGMPKERFSAEFPKEGPSILRIQQVVRGDSAAYFCASSPTGQGATEAFFGQGTRLTVV.

This clone was recorded once. V gene TRBV28 combines with J gene TRBJ2-4; the match to TRBD1 covers 10 bases. There are 17 residues in the CDR3. Germline assignment: CDR1 MDHEN and CDR2 SYDVKM. V dropped 5 bases and J dropped 1; count of bases not matched to a gene: 8. CDR3 region: CASSPTRQGAAKNIQYF. In DNA, the CDR3 is TGTGCCAGCAGTCCGACCCGACAGGGGGCGGCCAAAAACATTCAGTACTTC.

This chain connects TRBV18 to TRBJ1-1; a weak D match, TRBD1 (6 bases). Germline CDR1 KGHSH, CDR2 LQKENI. The CDR3 spans 14 residues. V was clipped by 2 bases and J by 6 bases, with 13 bases between them. The CDR3 sequence: CASSPVFRGPEAFF. CDR3 DNA: TGTGCCAGCTCACCAGTCTTCAGGGGACCTGAAGCTTTCTTT.

V and J are TRBV18 and TRBJ1-4, with TRBD1 as a possible D gene (5 bases). The CDR3 covers 15 residues. V gave up 1 base and J gave up 6 bases, with 12 bases separating them. Germline-derived CDR1 and CDR2 are KGHSH and LQKENI. The CDR3 coding sequence is TGTGCCAGCTCACCACTAAGGGGTGGGGATGAAAAACTGTTTTTT. Translation: CASSPLRGGDEKLFF.

The genes are TRBV2 and TRBJ1-2; 9 bases are shared with TRBD1. Germline V CDR1 and CDR2: SNHLY, FYNNEI. Trimming cost V 5 bases and J 9 bases; bases outside gene matches: 13. The CDR3 consists of 15 residues. The CDR3 bases are TGTGCCAGCAGTATAACCCCCACAGGGGGCGGGAGCTACACCTTC. Translating it yields CASSITPTGGGSYTF.

A few counts support this clone. The chain carries TRBV15 and TRBJ1-4; D remains ambiguous. Trimming shortened V by 0 bases and J by 8 bases, and 7 bases separated the two germline ends. The CDR3 loop spans 13 amino acids. Germline CDR1 LNHNV, CDR2 YYDKDF (reference sequence). The CDR3 loop is CATSRDSREKLFF. The CDR3 coding sequence is TGTGCCACCAGCAGAGATTCGAGGGAAAAACTGTTTTTT.

The rearrangement links TRBV10-3 to TRBJ2-6, with 9 bases aligning to TRBD1. V was pared by 4 bases and J by 4 bases, with 11 bases of the junction left unmatched. The CDR3 contains 18 residues. Germline CDR1 and CDR2: ENHRY and SYGVKD. The DNA of the CDR3 is TGTGCCATCAGTGGGACAGGGGTGCCTACGGCAGGGGCCAACGTCCTGACTTTC. This encodes CAISGTGVPTAGANVLTF.